A single sample gave rise to the 12 T cell receptor beta chains below, sequenced in a study of T cells in localized non-small cell lung cancer. Using immunoSEQ multiplex PCR, the repertoire was profiled, and TCRdb retains in-frame clones only, with some absent. The table shows 65,000 to 95,000 clones, with 80% occurring only once. This material consisted of PBMCs, taken before any cancer treatment. These TCRs come from a man between 40 and 70 years old with stage II squamous cell lung carcinoma.

In regard to this clone: Other DNA sequences in the same sample also yield this CDR3. The chain couples TRBV9 to TRBJ1-1, with D hard to call. The germline V and J ends were trimmed by 0 bases and 2 bases, with 5 bases remaining between them. The germline gives CDR1 SGDLS, CDR2 YYNGEE. The CDR3 sequence is 13 residues long. The CDR3, as DNA: TGTGCCAGCAGCGTAGAGCCAAACACTGAAGCTTTCTTT. Amino acids: CASSVEPNTEAFF.

Only a few counts were recorded for this clone. J is TRBJ1-5 and V is TRBV6-6; a possible D gene is TRBD1 (6 bases). Between the trimmed V and J ends, which lost 7 bases and 1 base, there was a span of 11 bases. This CDR3 spans 14 amino acids. Germline values: CDR1 MNHNY, CDR2 SVGAGI (reference sequence). The CDR3 protein is CASIQGPSNQPQHF. DNA for the CDR3: TGTGCCAGCATCCAGGGGCCGAGCAATCAGCCCCAGCATTTT.

The chain is built from TRBV2 and TRBJ2-5, with TRBD2 matching 11 bases. This CDR3 has 14 amino acids. Trimming removed 7 bases from V and 1 base from J; junction bases left unmatched: 2. Germline V CDR1 and CDR2: SNHLY, FYNNEI. The CDR3 sequence: CASKGLAGQETQYF. DNA of the CDR3: TGTGCCAGCAAAGGACTAGCGGGCCAAGAGACCCAGTACTTC. The complete variable domain, with remaining parts taken from reference TRBV2 and TRBJ2-5, reads EPEVTQTPSHQVTQMGQEVILRCVPISNHLYFYWYRQILGQKVEFLVSFYNNEISEKSEIFDDQFSVERPDGSNFTLKIRSTKLEDSAMYFCASKGLAGQETQYFGPGTRLLVL.

V usage is TRBV7-2 and J usage is TRBJ1-2; D is unclear. There are 16 residues in the CDR3. Germline V gene lookup returns CDR1 SGHTA and CDR2 FQGNSA. V lost 4 bases and J 3 bases, leaving 18 bases between the germline ends. The DNA of the CDR3 is TGTGCCAGCAGCTCAGCGGGCCAGGCCTCTCACTATGGCTACACCTTC. This sequence encodes CASSSAGQASHYGYTF.

DNA for the CDR3: TGTGCCAGCAGCTTATTTTCGTCTGGGACAGGGATAAGAAATGAGCAGTTCTTC. Protein product: CASSLFSSGTGIRNEQFF. V is TRBV13 and J is TRBJ2-1; the match to TRBD1 covers 9 bases. Per the germline V gene, CDR1 is PRHDT and CDR2 is FYEKMQ (reference sequence). CDR3 length: 18 amino acids. The trim removed 2 bases at V and 7 bases at J, leaving 15 bases unmatched.

This clone was found once. The rearrangement joins TRBV19 to TRBJ2-7; D is ambiguous. The CDR3 extends over 12 amino acids. Trimming took 3 bases from V and 3 from J, leaving 6 bases between them. Per germline, CDR1 LNHDA and CDR2 SQIVND (reference sequence). CDR3: CASSIYGYEQYF. In nucleotides, the CDR3 is TGTGCCAGTAGTATTTACGGCTACGAGCAGTACTTC. The whole variable domain, filled in from reference TRBV19 and TRBJ2-7, reads DGGITQSPKYLFRKEGQNVTLSCEQNLNHDAMYWYRQDPGQGLRLIYYSQIVNDFQKGDIAEGYSVSREKKESFPLTVTSAQKNPTAFYLCASSIYGYEQYFGPGTRLTVT.

Of note for this clone: The germline gene is not matched at one end of the junction; a read error may be the cause. This chain joins TRBV5-3 and TRBJ1-1, with D possibly matching TRBD1 (5 bases). TRBV5-3 is marked as an open reading frame, function uncertain. This CDR3 has 14 amino acids. This chain's CDR3 is CASSSGTLNTEAFF. CDR3 nucleotide sequence: TGTGCCAGCAGCTCAGGGACTCTGAACACTGAAGCTTTCTTT.

The chain links TRBV29-1 to TRBJ2-2; D is uncertain. Germline V lookup: CDR1 SQVTM, CDR2 ANQGSEA. This CDR3 is 12 amino acids long. With 3 bases removed from V and 4 bases from J, the gap between germline ends came to 6 bases. CDR3 DNA sequence: TGCAGCGTTGACCCAGGCACCGGGGAGCTGTTTTTT. Translating gives CSVDPGTGELFF.

The chain links TRBV7-5 to TRBJ2-7. TRBV7-5 is a listed pseudogene. The CDR3 runs to 17 residues. The CDR3 spells CVRSLDQSGSSSYEQYF. CDR3 bases: TGTGTCAGAAGCTTAGACCAGTCGGGCAGTAGCTCCTACGAGCAGTACTTC.

This clone was found a few times. This chain links TRBV7-9 with TRBJ1-1; 7 bases line up with TRBD1. CDR1 and CDR2 (germline): SEHNR, FQNEAQ (reference sequence). This CDR3 has 15 residues. V lost 8 bases and J lost 4; bases outside the gene matches: 13. The CDR3 region is CASLRTGMMGTEAFF. The CDR3 nucleotides read TGTGCCAGCTTACGGACAGGAATGATGGGCACTGAAGCTTTCTTT. The variable domain in full, with the rest retrieved from reference TRBV7-9 and TRBJ1-1, is DTGVSQNPRHKITKRGQNVTFRCDPISEHNRLYWYRQTLGQGPEFLTYFQNEAQLEKSRLLSDRFSAERPKGSFSTLEIQRTEQGDSAMYLCASLRTGMMGTEAFFGQGTRLTVV.

The count of this clone is one. The CDR3 DNA reads TGTGCCAGCAGCCAAAGGGGGGACAAGGGCGGGTTCTTC. This codes for CASSQRGDKGGFF. The V gene is TRBV27, the J gene TRBJ2-1; D is possibly TRBD1 or TRBD2 (6 bases each). Germline CDR1 and CDR2: MNHEY and SMNVEV (reference sequence). The length of the CDR3 is 13 residues. The germline V and J ends were trimmed by 6 bases and 15 bases, with 21 bases remaining between them.

The chain has TRBV5-1 and TRBJ2-1; D unresolved. V was shortened by 2 bases and J by 7 bases, with 10 bases between the two germline ends. Germline V gives CDR1 SGHRS, CDR2 YFSETQ. The CDR3 has 13 amino acids. The DNA for the CDR3 is TGCGCCAGCAGCTTCATGGACCGAAATGAGCAGTTCTTC. This codes for CASSFMDRNEQFF.